This T cell receptor (beta chain) was obtained from a study of beta chain features in type 1 diabetes. Study results and limitations: When Type 1 diabetes patients were examined, their TCRB CDR3s proved moderately but significantly shorter in all four CD4+ subsets. cDNA-based reads could over-represent cells with high TCR expression. Junctions at VDJ sites from type 1 diabetes patients had fewer insertions and more deletions.

By frequency in the sample, this clone is medium-sized. Its matching antigen is unknown. This CDR3 comprises 14 residues. Germline lookup yields CDR1 SGHTA and CDR2 FQGNSA. Between the trimmed V and J ends, which lost 0 bases and 1 base, there was a span of 5 bases. Expressed TCRB transcripts were sequenced because the isolated RNA had all been reverse transcribed beforehand. Libraries were prepared by immunoSEQ multiplex PCR; TCRdb keeps only in-frame clonotypes and omits some of them. The profile shows 15,000 to 17,000 clones, less than 50% of them singletons. The sample was stem cell memory CD4+ T cells from blood. The V and J genes are TRBV7-2 and TRBJ2-3; D gene ambiguous. This sequence was found in a woman in her thirties or forties in good health. The CDR3 coding sequence is TGTGCCAGCAGCTTAGCTCCGGGCACAGATACGCAGTATTTT. Translation: CASSLAPGTDTQYF.